This TCR beta chain came from a study of CD8 T cells in ankylosing spondylitis. Study-wide findings and caveats: Typical of ankylosing spondylitis blood, it appeared, was a TCR beta motif of several highly homologous variants. Clones linked with disease were CD8+ and fairly uncommon in the peripheral blood.

There are many counts of this clonotype. The antigen remains unidentified. TCRdb used MiXCR to reprocess the 5' RACE reads, holding one entry per CDR3 protein. Found here are about 510,000 distinct CDR3 sequences, about 5.4% of them singletons; the top ten hold under 4.5%. This receptor was identified in a male donor with ankylosing spondylitis. The material sequenced was blood, either unsorted or a sorted T cell fraction (not recorded which).

The CDR3 region is CASSQTGGAYNEQFF. As DNA, the CDR3 is TGTGCCAGCAGCCAGACAGGGGGCGCCTACAATGAGCAGTTCTTC. This sequence joins TRBV12-3 or TRBV12-4 and TRBJ2-1, with 10 bases fitting TRBD1. The CDR3 is made up of 15 amino acids. Germline trimming cut 6 bases from V and 2 bases from J; bases unmatched to any gene: 4.